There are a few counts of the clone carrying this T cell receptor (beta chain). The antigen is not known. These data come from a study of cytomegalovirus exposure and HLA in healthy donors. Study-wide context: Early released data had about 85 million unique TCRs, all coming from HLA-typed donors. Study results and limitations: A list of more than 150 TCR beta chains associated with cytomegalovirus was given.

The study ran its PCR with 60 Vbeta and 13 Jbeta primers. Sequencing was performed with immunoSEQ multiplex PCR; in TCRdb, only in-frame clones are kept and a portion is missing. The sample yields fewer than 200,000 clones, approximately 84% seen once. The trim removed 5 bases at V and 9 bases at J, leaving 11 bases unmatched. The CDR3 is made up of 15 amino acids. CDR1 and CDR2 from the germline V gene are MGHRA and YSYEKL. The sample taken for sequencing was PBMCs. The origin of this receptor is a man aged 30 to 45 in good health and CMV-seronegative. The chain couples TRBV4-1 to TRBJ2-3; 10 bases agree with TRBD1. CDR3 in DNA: TGCGCCAGCAGCGCCCCCGGGACAGGGGCAAGGACGCAGTATTTT. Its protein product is CASSAPGTGARTQYF.